Each of the 31 T cell receptor beta chains below was sequenced from the same sample in a study of T cells after somatic rescue of genetic block. Libraries were prepared by immunoSEQ multiplex PCR; TCRdb keeps only in-frame clonotypes and omits some of them. The sample has approximately 78,000 clones, roughly 88% seen once; the top ten hold approximately 3%. The sample was peripheral blood mononuclear cells (PBMCs). All receptors come from a man aged 30 to 39.

This chain connects TRBV6-1 to TRBJ2-1, with D perhaps matching TRBD2 (5 bases). V gave up 10 bases and J gave up 0 bases, with 13 bases separating them. CDR1 and CDR2 from the germline V gene are MNHNS and SASEGT. This CDR3 has 14 residues. In nucleotides, the CDR3 is TGTGCCACTGTACGGGGAAGCTCCTACAATGAGCAGTTCTTC. Amino acid sequence: CATVRGSSYNEQFF.

The chain is built from TRBV7-2 and TRBJ2-1, with TRBD2 matching over 13 bases. This CDR3 contains 15 residues. J lost 8 bases, V lost 2 bases, and 3 bases had no gene match. Germline CDR1 and CDR2: SGHTA and FQGNSA. The CDR3 reads CASSLWTSGSDEQFF. The DNA of the CDR3 is TGTGCCAGCAGCTTATGGACTAGCGGGAGCGATGAGCAGTTCTTC.

The chain recombines TRBV6-6 with TRBJ2-3; the D call may be TRBD1 or TRBD2 (5 bases each). Trimming left V 6 bases short and J 9 bases short, with 16 bases between. The CDR3 spans 13 residues. The V gene's germline CDR1 is MNHNY and CDR2 SVGAGI (reference sequence). DNA of the CDR3: TGTGCCAGCAGCGCACTCCAGGGAGCGACGCAGTATTTT. As protein: CASSALQGATQYF.

This clone was observed a handful of times. V is TRBV6-1 and J is TRBJ1-1, with D possibly TRBD1 on 6 matching bases. CDR1 is MNHNS, CDR2 SASEGT, per germline. V gave up 4 bases and J gave up 1 base, with 13 bases separating them. This CDR3 region has 15 residues. CDR3 protein: CASSAWTAGNTEAFF. The CDR3 bases are TGTGCCAGCAGTGCCTGGACAGCTGGGAACACTGAAGCTTTCTTT.

This clone was observed a few times. The rearrangement uses TRBV21-1 and TRBJ2-7; the D segment call TRBD2 is taken from the table without a DNA check. TRBV21-1 is noted as a pseudogene. The CDR3 covers 14 residues. CDR3 region: CASSKGRLIHEQYF. DNA of the CDR3: TGTGCCAGCAGCAAAGGGCGGTTGATCCACGAGCAGTACTTC.

This sequence joins TRBV6-6 and TRBJ1-2; 12 nucleotides align to TRBD1. V gave up 5 bases and J gave up 4 bases; unmatched junction bases: 8. The germline V gene has CDR1 MNHNY and CDR2 SVGAGI (reference sequence). This CDR3 is built from 16 residues. CDR3 sequence reads: CASSHRDRGRIYGYTF. The CDR3 DNA reads as TGTGCCAGCAGTCACCGGGACAGGGGGCGCATCTATGGCTACACCTTC.

The rearrangement joins TRBV13 to TRBJ2-3; D not certain. The CDR3 totals 15 residues. V lost 4 bases to trimming and J lost 2 bases, with 13 bases between them. Germline V gene data show CDR1 as PRHDT and CDR2 as FYEKMQ (reference sequence). This CDR3 is CASSSPSTDTDTQYF. The DNA of the CDR3 is TGTGCCAGCAGCTCTCCTTCGACGGACACAGATACGCAGTATTTT.

V gene TRBV4-1 combines with J gene TRBJ1-4; D call uncertain. There are 17 residues in the CDR3. Trimming took off 1 base at V and 0 bases at J, with 12 bases between the two ends. Germline V gives CDR1 MGHRA, CDR2 YSYEKL. CDR3 coding DNA: TGCGCCAGCAGCCAAGTCGGACTGCCTGCAACTAATGAAAAACTGTTTTTT. Its translation: CASSQVGLPATNEKLFF.

The chain combines TRBV18 with TRBJ2-3; 7 bases are shared with TRBD1. Trimming removed 6 bases from V and 1 base from J; junction bases left unmatched: 10. Germline CDR1 KGHSH, CDR2 LQKENI. The CDR3 is 16 residues long. CDR3 bases: TGTGCCAGCTCGGCCGACAGGGTAAGGGGCACAGATACGCAGTATTTT. Translation gives CASSADRVRGTDTQYF.

A word on this clone: Other DNA sequences in this specimen translate into the identical CDR3. The J gene is TRBJ1-1, the V gene TRBV9; D unresolved. The CDR3 loop spans 14 amino acids. CDR1 is SGDLS, CDR2 YYNGEE, per germline. With 3 bases removed from V and 1 base from J, the gap between germline ends came to 10 bases. CDR3 DNA sequence: TGTGCCAGCAGCGCCCACCGTGGGAACACTGAAGCTTTCTTT. As protein: CASSAHRGNTEAFF. Supplemented by reference TRBV9 and TRBJ1-1, the full variable domain reads DSGVTQTPKHLITATGQRVTLRCSPRSGDLSVYWYQQSLDQGLQFLIQYYNGEERAKGNILERFSAQQFPDLHSELNLSSLELGDSALYFCASSAHRGNTEAFFGQGTRLTVV.

The chain joins TRBV5-1 to TRBJ2-1; D perhaps matches TRBD2 (6 bases). The length of the CDR3 is 14 residues. V lost 5 bases, J lost 0 bases, and 9 bases lay in between. Germline assignment: CDR1 SGHRS and CDR2 YFSETQ. This CDR3 reads CASSSGSSYNEQFF. CDR3 DNA: TGCGCCAGCAGTAGCGGAAGCTCCTACAATGAGCAGTTCTTC.

The rearrangement uses TRBV28 and TRBJ2-5; TRBD2 aligns across 7 bases. The germline V gene encodes CDR1 MDHEN and CDR2 SYDVKM. With 7 bases clipped from V and 2 bases from J, the junction kept 19 bases outside the gene matches. This CDR3 comprises 18 residues. CDR3 residues: CASNPLAGAGRGQETQYF. The CDR3 DNA reads TGTGCCAGCAACCCGTTGGCGGGAGCCGGGAGAGGGCAAGAGACCCAGTACTTC.

The chain recombines TRBV6-6 with TRBJ1-5, with D possibly matching TRBD1 (6 bases). CDR3 length: 16 amino acids. With 0 bases removed from V and 1 base from J, the gap between germline ends came to 10 bases. The germline CDR1 and CDR2 sequences are MNHNY and SVGAGI (reference sequence). The CDR3 region is CASSYSRTESNQPQHF. For the CDR3, the DNA is TGTGCCAGCAGTTACTCACGGACAGAAAGCAATCAGCCCCAGCATTTT.

This sequence joins TRBV9 and TRBJ1-1; 7 bases line up with TRBD1. Trimming cost V 4 bases and J 1 base; bases outside gene matches: 7. CDR3 length: 15 residues. Germline assignment: CDR1 SGDLS and CDR2 YYNGEE. DNA of the CDR3: TGTGCCAGCAGCATGGGAGGGACAGCGAACACTGAAGCTTTCTTT. It codes for CASSMGGTANTEAFF.

This clone was picked up a small number of times. V is TRBV19 and J is TRBJ1-5; a weak D match, TRBD1 (5 bases). The CDR3 runs to 14 residues. Germline CDR1 LNHDA, CDR2 SQIVND (reference sequence). V lost 3 bases and J lost 3, with 9 bases in between. The CDR3 loop is CASSIDSPNQPQHF. CDR3 coding DNA: TGTGCCAGTAGTATCGACAGCCCCAATCAGCCCCAGCATTTT.

The chain combines TRBV25-1 with TRBJ1-6, with D unresolved. This CDR3 is 18 amino acids long. Trimming removed 6 bases at V and 0 bases at J, with 18 bases between. Germline assignment: CDR1 MGHDK and CDR2 SYGVNS. The CDR3 sequence is CASRPLSSSGSYNSPLHF. The CDR3 DNA follows: TGTGCCAGCAGGCCACTGTCAAGTAGCGGCTCCTATAATTCACCCCTCCACTTT.

V usage is TRBV6-1 and J usage is TRBJ1-5; 9 bases are shared with TRBD1. Germline V lookup: CDR1 MNHNS, CDR2 SASEGT. The CDR3 loop spans 15 amino acids. V trimming: 3 bases; J trimming: 6 bases; junction bases outside the gene matches: 6. This CDR3 reads CASSDRTGALQPQHF. The CDR3 coding sequence is TGTGCCAGCAGTGACCGGACAGGGGCTCTTCAGCCCCAGCATTTT.

The rearrangement uses TRBV19 and TRBJ2-3, with 9 positions matching TRBD1. Germline V gene sequence: CDR1 LNHDA, CDR2 SQIVND (reference sequence). V was clipped by 11 bases and J by 2 bases; unmatched bases: 11. The CDR3 has 15 amino acids. This CDR3 reads CAVGDRGYFTDTQYF. CDR3 DNA sequence: TGTGCCGTGGGCGACAGGGGGTATTTCACAGATACGCAGTATTTT.

This clone turned up a few times. The V and J genes are TRBV5-1 and TRBJ2-3, with 12 bases matching TRBD2. Germline V lookup: CDR1 SGHRS, CDR2 YFSETQ. The length of the CDR3 is 16 residues. With V trimmed by 4 bases and J by 4 bases, 7 bases remained unmatched. This CDR3 reads CASSPRPSGGADTQYF. In DNA form, the CDR3 reads TGCGCCAGCAGCCCCCGGCCTAGCGGGGGGGCAGATACGCAGTATTTT.

This clone has more than one count but fewer than ten. V is TRBV7-5 and J is TRBJ2-3; TRBD2, the table's D call, lacks a check against the DNA. TRBV7-5 is tagged as a pseudogene. This CDR3 is 14 amino acids long. The CDR3, as DNA: TGTGCCAGAAGCTCGCGGGGGGAGGAGGATACGCAGTATTTT. Its translation: CARSSRGEEDTQYF.

The rearrangement links TRBV5-1 to TRBJ2-7; D possibly matches TRBD1 or TRBD2 (5 bases each). Deletions cut 3 bases from V and 2 bases from J, with 12 bases between. This CDR3 has 14 residues. Per germline, CDR1 SGHRS and CDR2 YFSETQ. For the CDR3, the DNA is TGCGCCAGCAGCTCCGGGACGGGTCCCTACGAGCAGTACTTC. Translation: CASSSGTGPYEQYF.

The chain couples TRBV4-3 to TRBJ2-7, with TRBD2 as a possible D gene (7 bases). This CDR3 has 18 residues. Germline V gene sequence: CDR1 LGHNA, CDR2 YSLEER. V was cut by 0 bases and J by 1 base, with 19 bases left in between. The DNA of the CDR3 is TGCGCCAGCAGCCAAGAAGAGGGGATGCGGGGGACATCCTACGAGCAGTACTTC. Translated, it gives CASSQEEGMRGTSYEQYF.

The chain carries TRBV28 and TRBJ2-4; either TRBD1 or TRBD2 may fit D (5 bases each). CDR1 is MDHEN and CDR2 is SYDVKM in the germline V gene. The V and J ends lost 1 base and 8 bases respectively, with 24 bases between them. CDR3 length: 18 amino acids. The CDR3 loop is CASSLLGVTGGPEDIQYF. CDR3 nucleotide sequence: TGTGCCAGCAGTTTATTGGGCGTAACAGGCGGCCCGGAGGACATTCAGTACTTC.

The genes are TRBV6-1 and TRBJ1-2, with D hard to call. CDR3 length: 12 residues. V was clipped by 6 bases and J by 3 bases, with 8 bases between them. From germline, CDR1 is MNHNS and CDR2 SASEGT. CDR3 sequence: CASRRVDYGYTF. CDR3 in DNA: TGTGCCAGCAGGAGGGTGGACTATGGCTACACCTTC.

The J gene is TRBJ2-7, the V gene TRBV5-6; no clear D gene. Looked up from germline, CDR1 is SGHDT and CDR2 is YYEEEE. The CDR3 sequence is 13 residues long. The V end was cut by 0 bases, the J end by 4 bases, with 8 bases between. CDR3 loop: CASSLAVRYEQYF. The DNA for the CDR3 is TGTGCCAGCAGCTTGGCCGTTAGATACGAGCAGTACTTC.

The rearrangement links TRBV19 to TRBJ2-7; D assignment may be TRBD1 or TRBD2 (5 bases each). The CDR3 is made up of 12 amino acids. V shed 3 bases and J shed 6 bases, with 9 bases lying between them. Germline V lookup: CDR1 LNHDA, CDR2 SQIVND (reference sequence). In DNA, the CDR3 is TGTGCCAGTAGTATCCCAGGGAGCGAGCAGTACTTC. It codes for CASSIPGSEQYF.

The chain has TRBV7-2 and TRBJ2-1; D not certain. Germline CDR1 is SGHTA and CDR2 is FQGNSA. Trimming stripped 0 bases from V and 0 bases from J, with 9 bases between. The CDR3 sequence is 16 residues long. Here the CDR3 DNA reads TGTGCCAGCAGCTTAGCCCTTAGTACCTCCTACAATGAGCAGTTCTTC. It codes for CASSLALSTSYNEQFF.

The chain joins TRBV7-9 to TRBJ1-2; D remains unclear. The V end lost 6 bases, the J end lost 2 bases, and 13 bases lay between the germline ends. From germline, CDR1 is SEHNR and CDR2 FQNEAQ (reference sequence). CDR3 length: 14 residues. The DNA for the CDR3 is TGTGCCAGCAGGATGAGCGCTAGCAACTATGGCTACACCTTC. Encoded protein: CASRMSASNYGYTF. Supplemented by reference TRBV7-9 and TRBJ1-2, the full variable domain reads DTGVSQNPRHKITKRGQNVTFRCDPISEHNRLYWYRQTLGQGPEFLTYFQNEAQLEKSRLLSDRFSAERPKGSFSTLEIQRTEQGDSAMYLCASRMSASNYGYTFGSGTRLTVV.

This chain joins TRBV5-1 and TRBJ2-7, with D unclear. CDR3 length: 14 amino acids. Germline V gene data show CDR1 as SGHRS and CDR2 as YFSETQ. The V and J ends lost 1 base and 0 bases respectively, with 8 bases between them. CDR3 bases: TGCGCCAGCAGCTTGTGGGGAAACTCCTACGAGCAGTACTTC. Protein product: CASSLWGNSYEQYF.

The V gene is TRBV30, the J gene TRBJ2-5, with D tentatively TRBD1 or TRBD2 (5 bases each). CDR1 and CDR2 from the germline V gene are GTSNPN and SVGIG (reference sequence). With 0 bases removed from V and 5 bases from J, the gap between germline ends came to 13 bases. The CDR3 length is 14 residues. The CDR3 DNA reads as TGTGCCTGGAGTGTCGGGACCGGAAGGGAGACCCAGTACTTC. Translation: CAWSVGTGRETQYF.

The gene calls are TRBV9 and TRBJ1-3; 8 bases fit TRBD1. V gave up 0 bases and J gave up 0 bases; unmatched junction bases: 5. CDR1 SGDLS and CDR2 YYNGEE come from the germline V gene. The CDR3 runs to 17 residues. CDR3 nucleotides: TGTGCCAGCAGCGTAGGAAGGGACAGGACCTCTGGAAACACCATATATTTT. This codes for CASSVGRDRTSGNTIYF. The full variable domain, completed using reference TRBV9 and TRBJ1-3, is DSGVTQTPKHLITATGQRVTLRCSPRSGDLSVYWYQQSLDQGLQFLIQYYNGEERAKGNILERFSAQQFPDLHSELNLSSLELGDSALYFCASSVGRDRTSGNTIYFGEGSWLTVV.